This TCR beta chain was observed in a study of blood T cell repertoires in COVID-19. Across the whole study: COVID-19 samples, acute and convalescent, were from the United States, Italy and Spain. T cells, B-cell-depleted T cells, or PBMCs provided the cDNA or gDNA that served as material.

In the original workflow: Quantification of nucleated cells was approximated via reference gene primer amplification. Generated by immunoSEQ multiplex PCR, the TCRdb table keeps only in-frame clones and is missing some. V and J calls and clone size are as listed in that table; D and trimming were resolved from the DNA. The profile shows approximately 150,000 clones, approximately 88% of them singletons. The table lists this clone with a count of one. The TCR originated in a human donor in a cohort sampled during active COVID-19. Specimen: peripheral blood.

CDR3 in DNA: TGCAGCGTCAAGGACAGGGGGTCTTTTGGCTACACCTTC. The encoded protein is CSVKDRGSFGYTF. The V and J genes are TRBV29-1 and TRBJ1-2; 10 bases map to TRBD1. J lost 7 bases, V lost 6 bases, and 8 bases had no gene match. Germline-derived CDR1 and CDR2 are SQVTM and ANQGSEA. The CDR3 has 13 amino acids.